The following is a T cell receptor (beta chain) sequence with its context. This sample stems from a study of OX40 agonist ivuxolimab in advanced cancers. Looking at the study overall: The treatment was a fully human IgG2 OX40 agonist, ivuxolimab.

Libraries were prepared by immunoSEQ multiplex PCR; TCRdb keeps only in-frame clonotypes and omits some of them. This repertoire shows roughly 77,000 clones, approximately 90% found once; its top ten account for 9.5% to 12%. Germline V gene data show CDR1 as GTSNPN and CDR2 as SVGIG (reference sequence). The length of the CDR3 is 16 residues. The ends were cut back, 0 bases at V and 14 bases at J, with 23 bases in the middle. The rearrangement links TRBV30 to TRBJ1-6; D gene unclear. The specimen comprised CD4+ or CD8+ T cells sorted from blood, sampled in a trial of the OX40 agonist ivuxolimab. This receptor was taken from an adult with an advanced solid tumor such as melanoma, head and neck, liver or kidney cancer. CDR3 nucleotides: TGTGCCTGGAGTGTAGATCAGTCAGGCGGTCTTCTGGCCCTCCACTTT. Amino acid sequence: CAWSVDQSGGLLALHF.